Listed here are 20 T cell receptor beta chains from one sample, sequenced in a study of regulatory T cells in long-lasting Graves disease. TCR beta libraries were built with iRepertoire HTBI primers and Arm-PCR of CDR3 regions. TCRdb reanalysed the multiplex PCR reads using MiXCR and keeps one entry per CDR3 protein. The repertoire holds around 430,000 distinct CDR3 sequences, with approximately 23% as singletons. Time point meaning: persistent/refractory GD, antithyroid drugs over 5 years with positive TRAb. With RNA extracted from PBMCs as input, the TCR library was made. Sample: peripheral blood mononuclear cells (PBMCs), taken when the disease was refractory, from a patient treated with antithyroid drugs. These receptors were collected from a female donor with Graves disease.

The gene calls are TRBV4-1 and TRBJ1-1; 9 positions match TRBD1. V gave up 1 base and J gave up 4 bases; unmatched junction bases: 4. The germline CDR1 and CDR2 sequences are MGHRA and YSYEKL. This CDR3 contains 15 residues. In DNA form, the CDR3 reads TGCGCCAGCAGCCAAGTGGGACAGGGTGGCACTGAAGCTTTCTTT. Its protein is CASSQVGQGGTEAFF.

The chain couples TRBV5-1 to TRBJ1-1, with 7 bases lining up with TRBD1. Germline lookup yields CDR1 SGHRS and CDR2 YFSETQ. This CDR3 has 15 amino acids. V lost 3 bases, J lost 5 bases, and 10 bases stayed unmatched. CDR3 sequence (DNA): TGCGCCAGCAGCTCGGCTCAGGGGGAGGTGACTGAAGCTTTCTTT. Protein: CASSSAQGEVTEAFF.

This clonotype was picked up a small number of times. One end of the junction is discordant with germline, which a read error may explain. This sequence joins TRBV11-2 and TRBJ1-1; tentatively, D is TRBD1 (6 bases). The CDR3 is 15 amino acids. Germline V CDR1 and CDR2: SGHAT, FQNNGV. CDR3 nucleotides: TGTGCCGGCAGCCAGTCGGTGGGGGCATTGACTGAAGCTTTCTTT. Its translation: CAGSQSVGALTEAFF.

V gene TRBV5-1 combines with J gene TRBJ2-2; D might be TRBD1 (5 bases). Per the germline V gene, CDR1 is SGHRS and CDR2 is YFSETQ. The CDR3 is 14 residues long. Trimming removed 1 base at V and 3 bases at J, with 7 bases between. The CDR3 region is CASSLLQDTGELFF. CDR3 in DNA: TGCGCCAGCAGCTTGTTACAGGACACCGGGGAGCTGTTTTTT. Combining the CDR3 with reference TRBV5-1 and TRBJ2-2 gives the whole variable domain KAGVTQTPRYLIKTRGQQVTLSCSPISGHRSVSWYQQTPGQGLQFLFEYFSETQRNKGNFPGRFSGRQFSNSRSEMNVSTLELGDSALYLCASSLLQDTGELFFGEGSRLTVL.

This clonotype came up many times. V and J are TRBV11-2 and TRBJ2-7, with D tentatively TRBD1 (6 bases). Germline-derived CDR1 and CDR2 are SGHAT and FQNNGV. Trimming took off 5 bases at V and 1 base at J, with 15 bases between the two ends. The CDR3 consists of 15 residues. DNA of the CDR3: TGTGCCAGCAGCCGGACGACAGGCGGATCCTACGAGCAGTACTTC. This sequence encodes CASSRTTGGSYEQYF.

The CDR3 nucleotides read TGTGCCAGCAGCTACACCGGGGGCCAAGAGACCCAGTACTTC. Protein product: CASSYTGGQETQYF. The V call is TRBV6-5, the J call TRBJ2-5, with D possibly being TRBD2 (6 bases). Per germline, CDR1 MNHEY and CDR2 SVGAGI. V was pared by 6 bases and J by 1 base, with 12 bases between. This CDR3 is built from 14 residues.

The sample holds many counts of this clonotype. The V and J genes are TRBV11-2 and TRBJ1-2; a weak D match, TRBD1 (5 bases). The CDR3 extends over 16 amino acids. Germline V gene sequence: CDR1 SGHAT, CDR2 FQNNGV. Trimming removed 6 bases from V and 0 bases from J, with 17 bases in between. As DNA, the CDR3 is TGTGCCAGCAGGCCAGCGCGGGGACCATCTAACTATGGCTACACCTTC. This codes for CASRPARGPSNYGYTF.

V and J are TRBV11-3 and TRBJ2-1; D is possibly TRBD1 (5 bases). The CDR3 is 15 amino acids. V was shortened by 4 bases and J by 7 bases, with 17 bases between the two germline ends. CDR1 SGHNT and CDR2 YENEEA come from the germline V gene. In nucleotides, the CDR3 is TGTGCCAGCAGCTCCCAACAGGACCAACTAAATGAGCAGTTCTTC. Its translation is CASSSQQDQLNEQFF. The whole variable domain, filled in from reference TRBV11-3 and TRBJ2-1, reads EAGVVQSPRYKIIEKKQPVAFWCNPISGHNTLYWYLQNLGQGPELLIRYENEEAVDDSQLPKDRFSAERLKGVDSTLKIQPAELGDSAVYLCASSSQQDQLNEQFFGPGTRLTVL.

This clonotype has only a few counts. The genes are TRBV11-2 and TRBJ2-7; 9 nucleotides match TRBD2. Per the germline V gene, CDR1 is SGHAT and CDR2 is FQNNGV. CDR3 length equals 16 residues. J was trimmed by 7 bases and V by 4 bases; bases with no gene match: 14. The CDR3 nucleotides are TGTGCCAGCAGCTACATCGGCGGGAGGGCCTTGGAAGAGCAGTACTTC. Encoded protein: CASSYIGGRALEEQYF. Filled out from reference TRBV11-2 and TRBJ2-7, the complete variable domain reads EAGVAQSPRYKIIEKRQSVAFWCNPISGHATLYWYQQILGQGPKLLIQFQNNGVVDDSQLPKDRFSAERLKGVDSTLKIQPAKLEDSAVYLCASSYIGGRALEEQYFGPGTRLTVT.

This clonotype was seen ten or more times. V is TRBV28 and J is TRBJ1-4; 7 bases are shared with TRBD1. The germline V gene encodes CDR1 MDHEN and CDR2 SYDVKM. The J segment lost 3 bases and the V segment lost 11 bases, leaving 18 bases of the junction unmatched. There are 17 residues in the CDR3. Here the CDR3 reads CASNTPLEGQPNEKLFF. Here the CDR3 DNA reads TGTGCCTCCAACACTCCCCTGGAGGGACAGCCTAATGAAAAACTGTTTTTT.

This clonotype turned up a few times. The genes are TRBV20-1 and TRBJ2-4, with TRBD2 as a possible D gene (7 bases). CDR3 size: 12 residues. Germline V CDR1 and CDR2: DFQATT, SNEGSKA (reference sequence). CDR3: CRGGGGINIQYF. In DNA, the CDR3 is TGCAGGGGAGGGGGGGGGATTAACATTCAGTACTTC.

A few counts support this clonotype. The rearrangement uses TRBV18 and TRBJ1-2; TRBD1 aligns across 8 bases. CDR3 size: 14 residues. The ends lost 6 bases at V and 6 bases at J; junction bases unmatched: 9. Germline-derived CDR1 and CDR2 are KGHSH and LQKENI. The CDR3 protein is CASSPSAGGDGYTF. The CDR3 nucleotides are TGTGCCAGCTCCCCATCAGCAGGGGGCGATGGCTACACCTTC.

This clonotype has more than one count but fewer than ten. The CDR3, as DNA: TGTGCCAGTAGTATAGGGGGGTGGTCGAACACTGAAGCTTTCTTT. Protein product: CASSIGGWSNTEAFF. The chain is built from TRBV19 and TRBJ1-1; D possibly corresponds to TRBD1 (5 bases). Looked up from germline, CDR1 is LNHDA and CDR2 is SQIVND (reference sequence). Trimming took off 1 base at V and 1 base at J, with 10 bases between the two ends. The CDR3 runs to 15 residues.

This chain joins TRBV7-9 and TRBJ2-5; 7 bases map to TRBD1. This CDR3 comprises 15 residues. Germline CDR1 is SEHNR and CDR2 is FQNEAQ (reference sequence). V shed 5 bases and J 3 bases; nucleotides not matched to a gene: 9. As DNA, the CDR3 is TGTGCCAGCAGCCAACCTCGACAGGGAGAAGAGACCCAGTACTTC. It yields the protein CASSQPRQGEETQYF.

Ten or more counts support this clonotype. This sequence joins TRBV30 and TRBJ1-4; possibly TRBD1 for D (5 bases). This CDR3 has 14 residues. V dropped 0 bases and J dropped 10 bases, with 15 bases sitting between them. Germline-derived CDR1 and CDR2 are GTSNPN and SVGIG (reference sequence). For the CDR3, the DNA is TGTGCCTGGAGTGTGGGGCAGGGCGGCGGAAAACTGTTTTTT. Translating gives CAWSVGQGGGKLFF.

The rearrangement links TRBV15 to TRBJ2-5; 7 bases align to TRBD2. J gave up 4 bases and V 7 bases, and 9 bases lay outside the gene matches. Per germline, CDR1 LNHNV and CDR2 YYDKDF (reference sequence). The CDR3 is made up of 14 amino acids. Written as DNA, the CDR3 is TGTGCCACCATAAGACTAGCTGGCCGAGAGACCCAGTACTTC. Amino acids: CATIRLAGRETQYF.

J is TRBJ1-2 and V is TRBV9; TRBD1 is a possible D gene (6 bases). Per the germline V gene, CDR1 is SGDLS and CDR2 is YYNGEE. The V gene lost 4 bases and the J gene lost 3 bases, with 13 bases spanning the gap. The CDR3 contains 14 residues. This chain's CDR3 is CASSPETGDYGYTF. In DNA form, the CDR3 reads TGTGCCAGCAGCCCCGAGACAGGCGACTATGGCTACACCTTC.

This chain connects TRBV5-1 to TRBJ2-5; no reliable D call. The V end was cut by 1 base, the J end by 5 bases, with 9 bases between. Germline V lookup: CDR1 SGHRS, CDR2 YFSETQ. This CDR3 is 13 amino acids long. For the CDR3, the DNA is TGCGCCAGCAGCTTGTTCCGGCCTGAGACCCAGTACTTC. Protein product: CASSLFRPETQYF.

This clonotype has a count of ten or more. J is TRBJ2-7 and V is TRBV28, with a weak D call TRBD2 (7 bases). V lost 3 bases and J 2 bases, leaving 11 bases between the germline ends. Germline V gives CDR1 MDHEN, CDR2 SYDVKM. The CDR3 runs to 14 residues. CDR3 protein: CASSFREGAYEQYF. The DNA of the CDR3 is TGTGCCAGCAGTTTTAGGGAGGGGGCCTACGAGCAGTACTTC.

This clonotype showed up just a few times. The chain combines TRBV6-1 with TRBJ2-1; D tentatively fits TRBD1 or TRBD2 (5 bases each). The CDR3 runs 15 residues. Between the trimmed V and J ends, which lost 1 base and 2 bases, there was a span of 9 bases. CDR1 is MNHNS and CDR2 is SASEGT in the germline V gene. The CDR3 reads CASSEGGGTYNEQFF. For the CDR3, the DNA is TGTGCCAGCAGTGAAGGTGGGGGAACCTACAATGAGCAGTTCTTC.